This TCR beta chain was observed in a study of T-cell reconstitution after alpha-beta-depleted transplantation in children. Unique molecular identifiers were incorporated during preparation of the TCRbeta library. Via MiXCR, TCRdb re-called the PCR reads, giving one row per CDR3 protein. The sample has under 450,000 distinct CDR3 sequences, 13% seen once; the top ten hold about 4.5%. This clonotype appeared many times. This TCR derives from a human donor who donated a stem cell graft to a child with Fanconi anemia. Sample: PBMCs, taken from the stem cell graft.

The CDR3 coding sequence is TGTGCCAGCAGCCAAGATATGGCGTATGGCTACACCTTC. Translated: CASSQDMAYGYTF. J is TRBJ1-2 and V is TRBV14; no reliable D call. V was pared by 0 bases and J by 5 bases, with 7 bases between. The CDR3 length is 13 residues. Germline CDR1 and CDR2: SGHDN and FVKESK.